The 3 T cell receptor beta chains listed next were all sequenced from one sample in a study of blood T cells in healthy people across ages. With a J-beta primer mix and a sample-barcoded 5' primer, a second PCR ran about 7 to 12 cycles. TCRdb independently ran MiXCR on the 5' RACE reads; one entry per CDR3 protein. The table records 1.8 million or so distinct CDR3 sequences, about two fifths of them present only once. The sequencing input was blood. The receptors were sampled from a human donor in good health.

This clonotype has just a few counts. The CDR3, as DNA: TGTGCCAGCAGTACCGAGGGGAATGAGCAGTTCTTC. It yields the protein CASSTEGNEQFF. The chain recombines TRBV2 with TRBJ2-1; D might be TRBD1 or TRBD2, each matching 5 bases. The germline V gene has CDR1 SNHLY and CDR2 FYNNEI. The CDR3 is 12 amino acids. The V end was cut by 5 bases, the J end by 7 bases, with 9 bases between.

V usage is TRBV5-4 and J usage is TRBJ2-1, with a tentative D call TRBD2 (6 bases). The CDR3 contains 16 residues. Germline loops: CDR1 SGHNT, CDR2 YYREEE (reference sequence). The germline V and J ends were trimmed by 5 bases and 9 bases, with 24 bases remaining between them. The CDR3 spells CASRGDWTTPGGEQFF. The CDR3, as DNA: TGTGCCAGCAGAGGGGATTGGACTACCCCTGGAGGTGAGCAGTTCTTC.

The CDR3 DNA reads as TGTGCCAGCAGTAGGGCAGGGTCGAAGGAGACTCAGTACTTC. Encoded protein: CASSRAGSKETQYF. V and J are TRBV2 and TRBJ2-7, with a weak D call TRBD1 (5 bases). The V end was cut by 5 bases, the J end by 10 bases, with 21 bases between. Germline V CDR1 and CDR2: SNHLY, FYNNEI. The CDR3 consists of 14 residues. The full variable domain, its missing parts supplied by reference TRBV2 and TRBJ2-7, is EPEVTQTPSHQVTQMGQEVILRCVPISNHLYFYWYRQILGQKVEFLVSFYNNEISEKSEIFDDQFSVERPDGSNFTLKIRSTKLEDSAMYFCASSRAGSKETQYFGPGTRLTVT.